Sequencing of this T cell receptor (beta chain) was carried out in a study of human T cells and chemical hapten exposure. In its sample, this clonotype was seen many times. TCRdb re-called the RACE reads with MiXCR, one entry per CDR3 protein. The repertoire holds tens of thousands of distinct CDR3 sequences, 12% seen once, with around 1.9% in the top ten. CDR3 length: 15 amino acids. Germline V lookup: CDR1 SNHLY, CDR2 FYNNEI. The junction had 5 bases not matched to a gene; V was cut back by 4 bases and J by 4 bases. Indicated time point: pre-sensitization, week 0. Regarding treatment: therapeutic diphenylcyclopropenone sensitization with weekly scalp DPC. The study extracted total RNA from unfractionated whole blood.

The sample consisted of whole blood, taken in connection with sensitization to the hapten diphenylcyclopropenone (DPC). This receptor was obtained from a woman in her thirties or forties with alopecia areata. Some clones in this sample may be carry-over from other donors' samples. The V gene is TRBV2, the J gene TRBJ2-1; 9 nucleotides line up with TRBD1. CDR3 protein: CASSATGQGYNEQFF. CDR3 DNA: TGTGCCAGCAGTGCGACGGGACAGGGTTACAATGAGCAGTTCTTC. Variable domain in full (rest from reference TRBV2 and TRBJ2-1): EPEVTQTPSHQVTQMGQEVILRCVPISNHLYFYWYRQILGQKVEFLVSFYNNEISEKSEIFDDQFSVERPDGSNFTLKIRSTKLEDSAMYFCASSATGQGYNEQFFGPGTRLTVL.